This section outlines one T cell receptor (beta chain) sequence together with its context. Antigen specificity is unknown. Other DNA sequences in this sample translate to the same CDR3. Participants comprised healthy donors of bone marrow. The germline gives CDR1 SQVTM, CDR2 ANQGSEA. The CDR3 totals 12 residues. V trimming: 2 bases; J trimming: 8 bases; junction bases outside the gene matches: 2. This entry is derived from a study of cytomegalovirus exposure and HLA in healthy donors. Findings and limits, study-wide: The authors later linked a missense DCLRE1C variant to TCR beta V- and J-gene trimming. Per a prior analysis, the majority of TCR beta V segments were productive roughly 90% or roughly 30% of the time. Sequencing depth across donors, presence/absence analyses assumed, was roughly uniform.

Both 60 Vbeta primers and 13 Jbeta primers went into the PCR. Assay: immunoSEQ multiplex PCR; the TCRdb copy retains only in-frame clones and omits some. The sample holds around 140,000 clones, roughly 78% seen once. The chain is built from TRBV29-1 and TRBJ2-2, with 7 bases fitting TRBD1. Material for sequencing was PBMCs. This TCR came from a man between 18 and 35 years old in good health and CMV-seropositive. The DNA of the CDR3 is TGCAGCGTTGAAACAGGGGAAGGGGAGCTGTTTTTT. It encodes CSVETGEGELFF.